The 10 T cell receptor beta chains in this list originate from one sample, sequenced in a study of human T cells and chemical hapten exposure. TCRdb used MiXCR to reprocess the RACE reads, holding one entry per CDR3 protein. The profile shows more than 70,000 distinct CDR3 sequences, approximately 10% of them singletons. Time point described: patch test 1, 2 weeks after DPC sensitization. Treatment denoted: therapeutic diphenylcyclopropenone sensitization with weekly scalp DPC. The sample consisted of whole blood, taken in connection with sensitization to the hapten diphenylcyclopropenone (DPC). Every receptor here comes from a woman aged 60-75 years with alopecia areata. Some clones in this sample may be carry-over from other donors' samples.

This chain links TRBV7-2 with TRBJ2-1; tentative D call: TRBD2 (7 bases). Trimming cost V 7 bases and J 8 bases, with 15 bases left between them. The CDR3 runs to 13 residues. CDR1 and CDR2 (germline): SGHTA, FQGNSA. CDR3 nucleotides: TGTGCCAGCAACAGCGGCGGGGGCGATGAGCAGTTCTTC. Protein: CASNSGGGDEQFF.

This clonotype appeared many times. Here the CDR3 reads CASSLTQDQTEAFF. The CDR3 region has the DNA TGTGCCAGCAGCTTAACTCAGGACCAGACTGAAGCTTTCTTT. This chain joins TRBV7-9 and TRBJ1-1; D is unresolved. The germline CDR1 and CDR2 sequences are SEHNR and FQNEAQ (reference sequence). This CDR3 region has 14 residues. V was shortened by 2 bases and J by 5 bases, with 12 bases between the two germline ends.

This clonotype has at least ten counts. The chain uses TRBV10-2 and TRBJ2-2; D is tentatively TRBD1 or TRBD2 (5 bases each). This CDR3 contains 14 residues. Germline V gene sequence: CDR1 WSHSY, CDR2 SAAADI. The V and J ends lost 6 bases and 6 bases respectively, with 14 bases between them. DNA for the CDR3: TGCGCCAGCAGCGACGAGGGGAATCCCGGGGAGCTGTTTTTT. This encodes CASSDEGNPGELFF.

This clonotype has a count of ten or more. This chain joins TRBV23-1 and TRBJ2-7; 9 bases align to TRBD2. TRBV23-1 is reported as an ORF; its role is uncertain. Trimming cost V 8 bases and J 3 bases; bases outside gene matches: 26. The CDR3 contains 20 residues. CDR3 sequence reads: CASDPGRGSGGLVPFYEQYF. DNA for the CDR3: TGCGCCAGCGACCCGGGTCGAGGGAGCGGGGGGCTCGTTCCTTTCTACGAGCAGTACTTC.

The genes are TRBV29-1 and TRBJ1-1, with 7 bases matching TRBD1. Losses at the gene ends were 1 base for V and 4 bases for J; bases not matched to a gene: 3. Germline lookup yields CDR1 SQVTM and CDR2 ANQGSEA. The CDR3 covers 13 residues. The CDR3 here is CSVEGPGGTEAFF. CDR3 nucleotides: TGCAGCGTTGAAGGTCCAGGGGGCACTGAAGCTTTCTTT.

J is TRBJ1-4 and V is TRBV7-2; TRBD1 matches at 8 bases. V was clipped by 2 bases and J by 4 bases; unmatched bases: 3. From germline, CDR1 is SGHTA and CDR2 FQGNSA. This CDR3 has 15 residues. CDR3 DNA: TGTGCCAGCAGCTTACAGGGGGCTATTAATGAAAAACTGTTTTTT. The encoded protein is CASSLQGAINEKLFF.

The chain joins TRBV20-1 to TRBJ1-6; D gene uncertain. The ends were cut back, 1 base at V and 5 bases at J, with 15 bases in the middle. This CDR3 has 16 amino acids. CDR1 and CDR2 (germline): DFQATT, SNEGSKA (reference sequence). Written as DNA, the CDR3 is TGCAGTGCTAGAGTTCTGGTCGGACCACATAATTCACCCCTCCACTTT. As protein: CSARVLVGPHNSPLHF.

This clonotype has a count of ten or more. CDR3 nucleotides: TGTGCCAGCAGCTCACAGGGGGGGAACGAGCAGTACTTC. This codes for CASSSQGGNEQYF. This chain joins TRBV7-2 and TRBJ2-7; tentative D call: TRBD1 (8 bases). V shed 4 bases and J shed 5 bases, with 12 bases lying between them. CDR1 is SGHTA and CDR2 is FQGNSA in the germline V gene. This CDR3 is 13 amino acids long.

This clonotype was seen many times. The chain links TRBV29-1 to TRBJ2-3; D gene ambiguous. Trimming pared 3 bases from V and 2 bases from J, leaving 9 bases between. This CDR3 is built from 13 residues. Germline V CDR1 and CDR2: SQVTM, ANQGSEA. The CDR3 region has the DNA TGCAGCGTTGACGCTACCCCCACAGATACGCAGTATTTT. Protein: CSVDATPTDTQYF.

The chain employs TRBV20-1 and TRBJ1-5; D uncertain. Germline CDR1 reads DFQATT; CDR2 reads SNEGSKA (reference sequence). CDR3 length equals 13 residues. Trimming removed 0 bases from V and 4 bases from J, with 7 bases in between. For the CDR3, the DNA is TGCAGTGCTAGAGATATGGGGAATCAGCCCCAGCATTTT. As protein: CSARDMGNQPQHF.